This TCR beta chain was sequenced during a study of blood T cell repertoires in COVID-19. For the study at large: PBMCs, B-cell-depleted T cells, or T cells provided the cDNA or gDNA that made up the material.

Source study methods: Using reference gene primer amplification, nucleated cell counts were estimated. The assay was immunoSEQ multiplex PCR, and TCRdb's table has in-frame clones only and misses some. V, J and clone size derive from that table, while D and trimming were established from the DNA sequence. The sample records around 130,000 clones, about 87% being singletons. This CDR3 has 13 residues. J lost 4 bases, V lost 6 bases, and 4 bases had no gene match. Germline CDR1 is SNHLY and CDR2 is FYNNEI. Sequenced material: peripheral blood. V gene TRBV2 combines with J gene TRBJ1-1; 8 bases are a match to TRBD1. This TCR derives from a human donor with COVID-19, enrolled during active disease. The donor label of this sample is uncertain. Written as DNA, the CDR3 is TGTGCCAGCAGCGACAGGGGAGGCACTGAAGCTTTCTTT. Translating it yields CASSDRGGTEAFF.